This T cell receptor beta chain was identified during a study of blood T cell repertoires in COVID-19. Whole-study context: Sites in the United States, Italy and Spain provided acute and convalescent COVID-19 samples. Sources were T cells, B-cell-depleted T cells, or PBMCs; the material itself was cDNA or gDNA.

Between the trimmed V and J ends, which lost 2 bases and 2 bases, there was a span of 11 bases. Germline V gene sequence: CDR1 MDHEN, CDR2 SYDVKM. The CDR3 consists of 15 residues. A word on this clone: Within the sample, other DNA sequences also encode this same CDR3.

Original methodology: Reference gene primer amplification gave estimated nucleated cell counts. Libraries were prepared by immunoSEQ multiplex PCR; TCRdb keeps only in-frame clonotypes and omits some of them. The V and J calls and the clone size are those of that table, but D and trimming were determined from the DNA. The sample lists about 230,000 clones; 75% to 90% were seen once. The source is a woman in her 70s with active or convalescent COVID-19. V is TRBV28 and J is TRBJ2-3, with a tentative D call TRBD1 (6 bases). The sequencing sample was made of peripheral blood. The CDR3 region is CASSLGGRSTDTQYF. The CDR3 region has the DNA TGTGCCAGCAGTTTAGGGGGCAGGTCCACAGATACGCAGTATTTT. Together with reference TRBV28 and TRBJ2-3, the CDR3 gives the full variable domain: DVKVTQSSRYLVKRTGEKVFLECVQDMDHENMFWYRQDPGLGLRLIYFSYDVKMKEKGDIPEGYSVSREKKERFSLILESASTNQTSMYLCASSLGGRSTDTQYFGPGTRLTVL.